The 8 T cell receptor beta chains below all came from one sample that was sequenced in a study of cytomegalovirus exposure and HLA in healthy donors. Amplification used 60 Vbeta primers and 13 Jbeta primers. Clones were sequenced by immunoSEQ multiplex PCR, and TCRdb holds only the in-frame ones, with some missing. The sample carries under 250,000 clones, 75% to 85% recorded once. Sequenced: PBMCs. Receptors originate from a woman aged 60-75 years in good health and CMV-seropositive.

CDR3 in amino acids: CAISGNNRATDTQYF. As DNA, the CDR3 is TGTGCCATCAGTGGAAACAACAGGGCGACAGATACGCAGTATTTT. V is TRBV10-3 and J is TRBJ2-3, with D perhaps TRBD1 (6 bases). V lost 4 bases, J lost 3 bases, and 14 bases lay in between. Germline V gene lookup returns CDR1 ENHRY and CDR2 SYGVKD. The CDR3 runs to 15 residues.

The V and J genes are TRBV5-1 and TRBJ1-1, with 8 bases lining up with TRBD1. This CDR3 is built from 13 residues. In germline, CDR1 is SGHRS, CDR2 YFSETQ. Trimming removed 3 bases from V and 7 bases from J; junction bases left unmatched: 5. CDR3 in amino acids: CASSSGQADEAFF. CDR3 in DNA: TGCGCCAGCAGCTCGGGACAGGCCGATGAAGCTTTCTTT.

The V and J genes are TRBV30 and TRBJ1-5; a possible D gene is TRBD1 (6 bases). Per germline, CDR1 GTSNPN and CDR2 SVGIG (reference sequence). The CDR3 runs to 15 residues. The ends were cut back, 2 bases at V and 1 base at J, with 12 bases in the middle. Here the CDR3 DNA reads TGTGCCTGGAGTACAGGGCATGGGAGCAATCAGCCCCAGCATTTT. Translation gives CAWSTGHGSNQPQHF.

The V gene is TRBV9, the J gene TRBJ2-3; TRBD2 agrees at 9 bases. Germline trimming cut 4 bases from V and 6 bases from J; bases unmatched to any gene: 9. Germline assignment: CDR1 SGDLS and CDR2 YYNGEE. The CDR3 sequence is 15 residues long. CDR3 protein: CASSTAREGRDTQYF. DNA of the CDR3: TGTGCCAGCAGCACCGCGCGGGAGGGCCGGGATACGCAGTATTTT.

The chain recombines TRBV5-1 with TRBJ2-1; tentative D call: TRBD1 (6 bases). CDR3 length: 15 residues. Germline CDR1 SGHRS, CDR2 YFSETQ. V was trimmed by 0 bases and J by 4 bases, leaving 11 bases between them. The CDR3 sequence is CASSLAPQGYNEQFF. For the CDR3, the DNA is TGCGCCAGCAGCTTGGCGCCACAGGGATACAATGAGCAGTTCTTC.

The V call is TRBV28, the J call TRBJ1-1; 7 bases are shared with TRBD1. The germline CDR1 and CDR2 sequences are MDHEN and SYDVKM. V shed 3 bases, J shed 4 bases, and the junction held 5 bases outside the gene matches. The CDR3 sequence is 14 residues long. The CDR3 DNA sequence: TGTGCCAGCAGTTTGGCAGGGGGAAGCACTGAAGCTTTCTTT. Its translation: CASSLAGGSTEAFF.

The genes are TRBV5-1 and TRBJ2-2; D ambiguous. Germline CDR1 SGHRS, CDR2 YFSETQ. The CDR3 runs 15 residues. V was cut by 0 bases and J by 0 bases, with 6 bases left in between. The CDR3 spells CASSLDSPNTGELFF. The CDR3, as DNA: TGCGCCAGCAGCTTGGACAGCCCGAACACCGGGGAGCTGTTTTTT.

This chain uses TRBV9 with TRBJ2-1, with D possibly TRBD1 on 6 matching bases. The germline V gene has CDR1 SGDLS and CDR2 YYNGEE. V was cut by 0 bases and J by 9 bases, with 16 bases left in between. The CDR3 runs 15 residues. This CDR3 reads CASSVASRGFGEQFF. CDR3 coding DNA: TGTGCCAGCAGCGTAGCTAGTAGGGGGTTCGGTGAGCAGTTCTTC. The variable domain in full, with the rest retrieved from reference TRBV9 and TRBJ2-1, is DSGVTQTPKHLITATGQRVTLRCSPRSGDLSVYWYQQSLDQGLQFLIQYYNGEERAKGNILERFSAQQFPDLHSELNLSSLELGDSALYFCASSVASRGFGEQFFGPGTRLTVL.